Given below is one T cell receptor (beta chain) in context. The clone's antigen remains unknown. No base-level quality is on record; no much larger clone is a single base apart. Preparation of the library involved the immunoSEQ multiplex PCR assay. For most patients, high-throughput TCR-beta CDR3 sequencing of genomic DNA was performed by Adaptive Biotechnologies. The authors processed their data as follows. Adaptive's ImmunoSEQ software supplied the TCR sequencing data for 15 to 20 patients, while MiXCR and VDJtools were used to process a few other patients. CDR3 nucleotide sequences shared between donor and recipient were removed because the origin of such sequences could not be assigned. To be classed as alloreactive, a clone needed at least 2-fold expansion over unstimulated cells and a minimum CFSE-low frequency of 0.002% (template counts) or 0.001% (read counts). Clones were considered mappable if detected in sequenced pre-transplant spleen, lymph node, or MLR CFSE-low populations of the donor or recipient. The cumulative frequency of alloreactive clones was calculated as a percentage of all sequences, weighted by copy number. TCRdb retrieved this table from immuneACCESS and kept in-frame rearrangements only. Not all clones are present; in checked studies, unresolved V genes account for under half, and no reason is known for the remainder. Clone size and the V and J calls come from that table; the DNA yielded D and trimming. The sample records nearly 20,000 clones, around nine tenths of which are singletons. The ten top clones hold around 8.9% of the sample.

From a lookup of the germline V gene (reference sequence), CDR1 and CDR2 are SEHNR and FQNEAQ. From its cysteine to its phenylalanine, the CDR3 spans 15 amino acids. The retained sequence is limited to the CDR3, 45 bases, with the frame set at the first base. The germline ends are 13 bases apart after V is trimmed by 2 bases and J by 4 bases. The data were taken from a study of graft-versus-host responses after intestinal transplantation (dated by TCRdb to the early 2020s). Looking at the study overall: The transplants that recipients received were multivisceral, liver-intestinal, or isolated intestinal. Every recipient was given anti-thymocyte globulin induction, then maintenance tacrolimus and steroids for around three years. Bulk TCR-beta CDR3 sequencing was used to track graft-versus-host and host-versus-graft alloreactive T cell clones in the graft, circulation and bone marrow after intestinal transplantation. To identify alloreactive clones, pre-transplant mixed lymphocyte reaction products were sequenced and compared with unstimulated pre-transplant donor and recipient T cells. A cohort of approximately 23 intestinal transplant recipients, including one retransplant, was enrolled, and 3 patients lacking pretransplant specimens were excluded. Donor T cell macrochimerism was defined as a peak of at least 4% donor T cells among recipient peripheral blood mononuclear cells. Instead of going to the commercial service, samples from a few later patients were sequenced in-house on an Illumina MiSeq and processed with MiXCR.

Study-level results and caveats: High GvH to HvG T cell clonal ratios were observed in the allografts of patients with donor T cell macrochimerism. Peak levels of circulating GvH clones were associated with declines in HvG clones early after transplant. GvH clones turned up in recipient bone marrow, with some appearing earlier in ileal mucosa or blood, a pattern consistent with an intestinal mucosal origin. Conclusions were limited by the relatively low number and heterogeneity of intestinal transplant patients.

Blood samples were collected up to 4 times in the first month after transplant and then at least monthly when available. The specimen was PBMCs, collected 220 to 240 days after intestinal transplant. The rearranged segments are TRBV7-9 and TRBJ2-3, with TRBD2 as a weak D call on 7 bases. The clonotype comes from a human patient who received an intestinal transplant, so some T cells may come from the graft donor. The CDR3 loop reads CASSLWGGSADTQYF. The DNA sequence is TGTGCCAGCAGCTTATGGGGGGGCTCCGCAGATACGCAGTATTTT.